The rows below give T cell receptor beta chains drawn from one sample of a study of T-cell memory formation after mild COVID-19. MiXCR was run by TCRdb on the 5' RACE reads, yielding one entry per CDR3 protein. The sample includes approximately 340,000 distinct CDR3 sequences, about 16% of them seen just once. The specimen was PBMCs or a T cell subset sorted from them (not recorded which). These receptors were collected from a man between 18 and 29 years old who had mild COVID-19 (a few samples of this study predate the infection). Cell type and time point are not known. Each CDR3 is given with its conserved first and last residue. D genes are given only for firm matches. The listing skips clone size in some rows; elsewhere it reads once, few, many or a size class.

d_gene,j_gene,abundance,v_gene,CDR3nt,CDR3aa
NA,TRBJ2-4,NA,TRBV20-1,TGCAGTGCTAGAGTGGGTGGCATTCAGTACTTC,CSARVGGIQYF
NA,TRBJ2-1,few,TRBV3-1,TGTGCCAGCAGCCTTCTGCAGGATATCAATGAGCAGTTCTTC,CASSLLQDINEQFF
NA,TRBJ1-2,few,TRBV7-4,TGTGCCAGCAGCCGGACTACAGGGCCGGTCTATGGCTACACCTTC,CASSRTTGPVYGYTF
TRBD1,TRBJ2-5,NA,TRBV20-1,TGCAGTGCTAGATTAGGACAGGTTGAGACCCAGTACTTC,CSARLGQVETQYF
NA,TRBJ2-3,few,TRBV6-2/TRBV6-3,TGTGCCAGCAGCCGCCGAACCCGGGGGAGGACAGATACGCAGTATTTT,CASSRRTRGRTDTQYF
NA,TRBJ1-4,few,TRBV7-2,TGTGCCAGCAGCTTTCGGAATGAAAAACTGTTTTTT,CASSFRNEKLFF
TRBD1,TRBJ1-1,NA,TRBV7-9,TGTGCCAGCAGCTTAGGACAGGGAACAAACACTGAAGCTTTCTTT,CASSLGQGTNTEAFF
NA,TRBJ2-7,NA,TRBV5-1,TGCGCCAGCAGCTTCCCCGATGAGAGCCACGAGCAGTACTTC,CASSFPDESHEQYF
TRBD1,TRBJ2-7,many,TRBV12-3/TRBV12-4,TGTGCCAGCAGCACGGGACAGGGGGCCAACGAGCAGTACTTC,CASSTGQGANEQYF
TRBD1,TRBJ1-1,NA,TRBV4-3,TGCGCCAGCAGCCGAGTACAGGGGGGCACTGAAGCTTTCTTT,CASSRVQGGTEAFF
NA,TRBJ1-5,NA,TRBV7-2,TGTGCCAGCAGCTTAGGGCCCCCAGGGAGAGGTCAGCCCCAGCATTTT,CASSLGPPGRGQPQHF
TRBD1,TRBJ2-4,NA,TRBV7-2,TGTGCCAGCAGCTTAGTTGGGACAGGGGGCAAGTTGGACAAAAACATTCAGTACTTC,CASSLVGTGGKLDKNIQYF
TRBD1,TRBJ1-2,NA,TRBV29-1,TGCAGCGTCGACGACAGGGATTTAGGCGGCTACACCTTC,CSVDDRDLGGYTF
NA,TRBJ2-3,few,TRBV7-2,TGTGCCAGCAGCTCCATACCGGCCAGTGGGGGGAAAGATACGCAGTATTTT,CASSSIPASGGKDTQYF
NA,TRBJ2-2,NA,TRBV6-1,TGTGCCAGCGGACAGGACTACCTCAACACCGGGGAGCTGTTTTTT,CASGQDYLNTGELFF
TRBD1,TRBJ2-7,NA,TRBV5-1,TGCGCCAGCAGCCCGGACAGTCCCGGGACAGGGGACGAGCAGTACTTC,CASSPDSPGTGDEQYF
TRBD1,TRBJ2-5,few,TRBV7-9,TGTGCCAGCAGTCGCGGACAGGGTATTGGGGAGACCCAGTACTTC,CASSRGQGIGETQYF
TRBD1,TRBJ1-2,few,TRBV5-1,TGCGCCAGCAGCCCGACAGGGTCCCTCTATGGCTACACCTTC,CASSPTGSLYGYTF
TRBD1,TRBJ1-4,few,TRBV18,TGTGCCAGCTCACCCCGGGACAGCGGCACTAATGAAAAACTGTTTTTT,CASSPRDSGTNEKLFF
TRBD1,TRBJ2-5,NA,TRBV5-1,TGCGCCAGCAGCCTGGTGGGACAGTCTCAAGAGACCCAGTACTTC,CASSLVGQSQETQYF
NA,TRBJ2-2,NA,TRBV7-2,TGTGCCAGCACCCGCGGGCGGCTCGACTGGAACACCGGGGAGCTGTTTTTT,CASTRGRLDWNTGELFF
NA,TRBJ2-3,NA,TRBV27,TGTGCCAGCAGTTTAAAGGCAGTCACAGATACGCAGTATTTT,CASSLKAVTDTQYF
NA,TRBJ2-5,NA,TRBV7-3,TGTGCCAGCAGCTTAGGGAGTCGCCCTGGGGAGACCCAGTACTTC,CASSLGSRPGETQYF
TRBD2,TRBJ2-1,few,TRBV24-1,TGTGCCACCAGTGCCACCGGAGCGGGGGTGAGTGAGCAGTTCTTC,CATSATGAGVSEQFF
TRBD1,TRBJ1-1,few,TRBV2,TGTGCCAGCAGTGAAGAAGAGGGACAGCTGAACACTGAAGCTTTCTTT,CASSEEEGQLNTEAFF
TRBD1,TRBJ2-3,few,TRBV5-1,TGCGCCAGCAGCTTCCAGGACAGGGAGGTCGATACGCAGTATTTT,CASSFQDREVDTQYF
TRBD1,TRBJ2-1,NA,TRBV6-5,TGTGCCAGCAGTAACAGGGGAGTCCCGAGTCATGAGCAGTTCTTC,CASSNRGVPSHEQFF
NA,TRBJ1-1,NA,TRBV6-5,TGTGCCAGCAGTTACTCGATTGGGGTCAACACTGAAGCTTTCTTT,CASSYSIGVNTEAFF
TRBD2,TRBJ2-3,NA,TRBV6-1,TGTGCCAGCAGTGGGATAGCGGGGGGCACAGATACGCAGTATTTT,CASSGIAGGTDTQYF
NA,TRBJ2-1,many,TRBV4-1,TGCGCCAGCAGCCAAGTAGATCCGATAGCATACAATGAGCAGTTCTTC,CASSQVDPIAYNEQFF
NA,TRBJ1-2,NA,TRBV7-9,TGTGCCAGCAGCGGAGACGAAATCCTCTACACCTTC,CASSGDEILYTF
NA,TRBJ2-4,many,TRBV18,TGTGCCAGCTCACCACTAGAGGGCATTCAGTACTTC,CASSPLEGIQYF
NA,TRBJ1-4,few,TRBV4-1,TGCGCCAGCAGCCAAGGATGGGGGGAAAAACTGTTTTTT,CASSQGWGEKLFF
TRBD1,TRBJ2-6,few,TRBV27,TGTGCCAGCAGTTTACTTAAGACAGGGACGTCTGGGGCCAACGTCCTGACTTTC,CASSLLKTGTSGANVLTF
NA,TRBJ1-1,few,TRBV7-9,TGTGCCAGCAGCTTCGGGGAGGGATCCACTGAAGCTTTCTTT,CASSFGEGSTEAFF
TRBD1,TRBJ1-2,NA,TRBV5-5,TGTGCCAGCAGCTTGGGGGGACAGGCCCTAAATGGCTACACCTTC,CASSLGGQALNGYTF
NA,TRBJ2-5,NA,TRBV20-1,TGCAGTGCTAGTAACACGGGGGAGTACTTC,CSASNTGEYF
NA,TRBJ2-5,few,TRBV2,TGTGCCAGCGGGCCCTTCCAAGAGACCCAGTACTTC,CASGPFQETQYF
TRBD2,TRBJ2-1,few,TRBV9,TGTGCCAGCAGCCCTCGGACTAGCGGGGGGATACAGGGGCAGTTCTTC,CASSPRTSGGIQGQFF
TRBD1,TRBJ1-1,NA,TRBV12-3/TRBV12-4,TGTGCCAGCAGCAGTAGGACAGGGGAAAGGATTGAAGCTTTCTTT,CASSSRTGERIEAFF
NA,TRBJ2-2,NA,TRBV7-2,TGTGCCAGCAACGAGCGGGTCACCGGGGAGCTGTTTTTT,CASNERVTGELFF